This T cell receptor (beta chain) was sequenced in a study of technical replicates of blood from a handful of donors. Germline CDR1 MNHEY, CDR2 SVGAGI. The CDR3 runs to 15 residues. The V gene end was trimmed by 6 bases and the J gene end by 5 bases; junction bases not matched to a gene: 11. Assay: immunoSEQ multiplex PCR; the TCRdb copy retains only in-frame clones and omits some. Among around 77,000 clones, roughly 92% were seen once, and the ten largest hold around 0.44%. V and J are TRBV6-5 and TRBJ2-7; TRBD1 matches at 9 bases. This clonotype was obtained from a human donor in good health. The sequencing sample was made of T cells isolated from PBMCs. The CDR3 DNA reads as TGTGCCAGCAGCCCACGGGGACAGGGAACCAACGAGCAGTACTTC. Translating it yields CASSPRGQGTNEQYF.